This T cell receptor beta chain derives from a study of T-cell memory formation after mild COVID-19. Study background: Largely donor-specific sequence clusters came from two donors. Overall study results and limits: Clones that contracted from day 15 to 85 were balanced CD4/CD8, while later expanders leaned CD4+. Mainly CM and EM harbored the contracting CD4+ clones; mainly EMRA harbored the CD8+ ones. Pre-infection memory held some responding clones, suggesting pre-existing cross-reactive T cells responded.

TCRdb independently ran MiXCR on the 5' RACE reads; one entry per CDR3 protein. The repertoire holds about 250,000 distinct CDR3 sequences, with 15% to 17% as singletons. Comment on this clonotype: The antigen remains unidentified.

CDR3 length: 17 amino acids. Deletions cut 1 base from V and 5 bases from J, with 20 bases between. The germline CDR1 and CDR2 sequences are SEHNR and FQNEAQ (reference sequence). The sequence derives from an adult woman who had mild COVID-19 (a few samples of this study predate the infection). Cell type and time point are not known. This chain links TRBV7-9 with TRBJ2-5; D is unclear. Input material: PBMCs or a T cell subset sorted from them (not recorded which). The CDR3 spells CASSLVAGVGAGETQYF. Written as DNA, the CDR3 is TGTGCCAGCAGCTTAGTCGCTGGGGTTGGAGCTGGGGAGACCCAGTACTTC.